A selection of T cell receptor beta chains follows, all from one sample in a study of blood T cell repertoires in COVID-19. The assay was immunoSEQ multiplex PCR, and TCRdb's table has in-frame clones only and misses some. The sample lists around 180,000 clones; more than 75% were seen once. The sample comprised peripheral blood. All receptors derive from a human donor in a cohort sampled during active COVID-19. Both conserved end residues are part of each CDR3. The order of the fields is J gene, D gene, clone size, V gene, CDR3 protein. The D gene is left open where the match is weak. The size of a clone is reported for some rows only, either as once, few or many, or as a class for expanded clones.

J gene: TRBJ2-7; D gene: NA; clone size: NA; V gene: TRBV6-5; CDR3 protein: CAGRRGNEQYF
J gene: TRBJ2-2; D gene: TRBD2; clone size: once; V gene: TRBV2; CDR3 protein: CASSETSGGTGELFF
J gene: TRBJ1-1; D gene: NA; clone size: NA; V gene: TRBV18; CDR3 protein: CASSPEATYHGTEAFF
J gene: TRBJ2-7; D gene: TRBD2; clone size: NA; V gene: TRBV5-1; CDR3 protein: CASSLTSGIPHEQYF
J gene: TRBJ2-2; D gene: TRBD1; clone size: NA; V gene: TRBV24-1; CDR3 protein: CATSDPGQGSSTGELFF
J gene: TRBJ2-7; D gene: NA; clone size: few; V gene: TRBV5-1; CDR3 protein: CASSLASGYEQYF
J gene: TRBJ2-2; D gene: NA; clone size: NA; V gene: TRBV7-9; CDR3 protein: CASSPGGTTGELFF
J gene: TRBJ2-1; D gene: TRBD2; clone size: NA; V gene: TRBV9; CDR3 protein: CASSVAGTTSYEQFF
J gene: TRBJ2-2; D gene: TRBD1; clone size: NA; V gene: TRBV4-2; CDR3 protein: CASSQSHRGIGELFF
J gene: TRBJ1-1; D gene: NA; clone size: NA; V gene: TRBV7-2; CDR3 protein: CASSPTSMGHKNTEAFF
J gene: TRBJ2-1; D gene: TRBD1; clone size: NA; V gene: TRBV30; CDR3 protein: CAWSGDRGQGNEQFF
J gene: TRBJ1-6; D gene: NA; clone size: NA; V gene: TRBV12-3/TRBV12-4; CDR3 protein: CASSVRGNSPLHF
J gene: TRBJ2-1; D gene: NA; clone size: NA; V gene: TRBV2; CDR3 protein: CASRGGQVSSYNEQFF
J gene: TRBJ2-5; D gene: NA; clone size: NA; V gene: TRBV3-1/TRBV3-2; CDR3 protein: CASSQDLTRGETQYF
J gene: TRBJ1-1; D gene: TRBD1; clone size: NA; V gene: TRBV7-2; CDR3 protein: CASSLVIGTGVTEAFF
J gene: TRBJ1-1; D gene: NA; clone size: NA; V gene: TRBV28; CDR3 protein: CASRSFGTTEAFF
J gene: TRBJ2-1; D gene: TRBD2; clone size: NA; V gene: TRBV2; CDR3 protein: CASSDQGLAGTEWQFF
J gene: TRBJ1-1; D gene: NA; clone size: once; V gene: TRBV2; CDR3 protein: CASSVRGNTEAFF
J gene: TRBJ2-1; D gene: NA; clone size: NA; V gene: TRBV29-1; CDR3 protein: CSVRAVLAPLKEQFF
J gene: TRBJ2-7; D gene: NA; clone size: NA; V gene: TRBV5-1; CDR3 protein: CASSPVLDTSYEQYF